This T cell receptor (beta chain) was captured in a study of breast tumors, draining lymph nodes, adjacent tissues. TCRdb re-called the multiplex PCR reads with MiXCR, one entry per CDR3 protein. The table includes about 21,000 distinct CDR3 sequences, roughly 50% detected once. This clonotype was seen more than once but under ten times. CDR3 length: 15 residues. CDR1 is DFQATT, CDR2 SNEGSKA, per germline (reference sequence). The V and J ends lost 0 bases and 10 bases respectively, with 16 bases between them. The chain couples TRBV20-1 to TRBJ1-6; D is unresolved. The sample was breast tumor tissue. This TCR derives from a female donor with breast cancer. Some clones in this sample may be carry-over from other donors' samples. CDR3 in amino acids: CSARETGSYTSPLHF. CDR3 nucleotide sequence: TGCAGTGCTAGAGAAACCGGGAGCTATACCTCACCCCTCCACTTT.